This entry features one T cell receptor beta chain sequence. Its target is not known. This specimen belongs to a study of cytomegalovirus exposure and HLA in healthy donors. At the level of the study: The same platform was used for the 120 or so validation repertoires as for the roughly 730 first-cohort repertoires, as reported in a later analysis. General study points: The authors enumerated 150 to 200 TCR beta chains as linked to cytomegalovirus. Most sequenced TCRs were rare (though some public TCRs occurred in many donors). It was reported that the classifier diagnosed cytomegalovirus status with high specificity and sensitivity in both the original and validation cohorts.

The CDR3 extends over 15 amino acids. CDR1 MGHRA and CDR2 YSYEKL come from the germline V gene. V dropped 4 bases and J dropped 9; count of bases not matched to a gene: 7. Profiled with immunoSEQ multiplex PCR; TCRdb holds only in-frame clones, not every one. Of about 130,000 clones in the sample, roughly nine tenths were seen once. The source is a young woman in good health and CMV-seronegative. The rearrangement joins TRBV4-1 to TRBJ2-1, with 12 bases aligning to TRBD2. Sequenced input: PBMCs. This CDR3 reads CASSRTSGDTGEQFF. Written as DNA, the CDR3 is TGCGCCAGCAGCCGGACTAGCGGGGATACTGGTGAGCAGTTCTTC.